The clone carrying this T cell receptor (beta chain) is classed as large (0.1 to 1%). The sample comes from a study of T cells after yellow fever vaccination. Points from the study as a whole: Weaker overall, the secondary response nonetheless peaked faster (day 5 versus 15).

Germline CDR1 and CDR2: MDHEN and SYDVKM. V was shortened by 4 bases and J by 9 bases, with 10 bases between the two germline ends. This CDR3 is built from 12 residues. TCRdb reprocessed the 5' RACE reads via MiXCR and lists one record per CDR3 protein. This table has approximately 24,000 distinct CDR3 sequences, approximately 5% appearing once. V usage is TRBV28 and J usage is TRBJ2-1; D ambiguous. The clonotype originates from a man aged 25 to 40 who received the YFV17D yellow fever vaccine. The material sequenced was PBMCs, either bulk or a sorted T-cell subset (CD4+, CD8+, memory, or dextramer-sorted; not recorded which), taken 15 days after the yellow fever booster vaccination. The CDR3 here is CASSSALLEQFF. CDR3 sequence (DNA): TGTGCCAGCAGTTCGGCGTTACTTGAGCAGTTCTTC.